This TCR beta chain came from a study of blood T cell repertoires in COVID-19. The table came from immunoSEQ multiplex PCR; TCRdb's copy has only in-frame clones and leaves some out. Of some 260,000 clones listed, 85% to 90% are singletons. CDR3 length equals 15 residues. Trimming removed 1 base at V and 0 bases at J, with 9 bases between. Germline V gene lookup returns CDR1 SGHTA and CDR2 FQGNSA. Cohort allocation depended upon clinical history that participants reported. This sequence joins TRBV7-2 and TRBJ1-1; D gene ambiguous. The sequenced material came from PBMCs or T cells enriched from blood (not recorded which). The clonotype was recovered from a man aged 35 to 55 who had recovered from COVID-19. The CDR3 nucleotides read TGTGCCAGCAGCTTAGTGTGGGCGATGAACACTGAAGCTTTCTTT. Translation gives CASSLVWAMNTEAFF.